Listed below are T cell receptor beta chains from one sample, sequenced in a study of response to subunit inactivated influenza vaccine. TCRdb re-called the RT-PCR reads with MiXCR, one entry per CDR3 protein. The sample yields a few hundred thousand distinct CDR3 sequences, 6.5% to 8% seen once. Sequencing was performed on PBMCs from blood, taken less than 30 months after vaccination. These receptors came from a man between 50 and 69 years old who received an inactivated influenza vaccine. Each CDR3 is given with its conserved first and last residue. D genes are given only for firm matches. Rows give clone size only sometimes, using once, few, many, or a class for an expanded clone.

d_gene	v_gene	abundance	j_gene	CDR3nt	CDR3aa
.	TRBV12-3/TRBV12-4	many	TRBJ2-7	TGTGCCAGCAGCCCTACTGGAGCCTACGAGCAGTACTTC	CASSPTGAYEQYF
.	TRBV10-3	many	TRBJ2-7	TGTGCCATCAGTGACCCCGGTCCCGTCAGCGAGCAGTACTTC	CAISDPGPVSEQYF
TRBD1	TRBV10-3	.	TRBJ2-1	TGTGCCATCAGCCAAAGGACAGGGGGCAATGAGCAGTTCTTC	CAISQRTGGNEQFF
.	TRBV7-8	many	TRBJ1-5	TGTGCCAGCAGCCAAGGCCCGGGGGGCGGGCAGCCCCAGCATTTT	CASSQGPGGGQPQHF
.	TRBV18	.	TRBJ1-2	TGTGCCAGCTCACCTAATTCCCTCTATGGCTACACCTTC	CASSPNSLYGYTF
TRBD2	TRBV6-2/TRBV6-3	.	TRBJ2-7	TGTGCCAGCAGCCTCCCTTTCGTGGGCGGGAGGAGGCCCTACGAGCAGTACTTC	CASSLPFVGGRRPYEQYF
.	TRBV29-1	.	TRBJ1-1	TGCAGCGTTGTCTTTTTGTCAGGGGTGGGCACTGAAGCTTTCTTT	CSVVFLSGVGTEAFF
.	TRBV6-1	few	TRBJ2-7	TGTGCCAGCAGTGAAACTCTGGGATCGGTCAACGAGCAGTACTTC	CASSETLGSVNEQYF
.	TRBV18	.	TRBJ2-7	TGTGCCAGCTCACCACGACAGGCGAACTACGAGCAGTACTTC	CASSPRQANYEQYF
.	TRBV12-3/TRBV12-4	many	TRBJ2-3	TGTGCCAGCAGTTCAACAGGACCCTCAGATACGCAGTATTTT	CASSSTGPSDTQYF
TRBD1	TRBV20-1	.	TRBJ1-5	TGCAGTGCTAGAGATATGAACAGGGGAAGCAATCAGCCCCAGCATTTT	CSARDMNRGSNQPQHF
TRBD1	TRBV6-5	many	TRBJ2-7	TGTGCCAGCAGTTTGGGGACAGGGAGAGGTGAGCAGTACTTC	CASSLGTGRGEQYF
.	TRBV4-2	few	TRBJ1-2	TGTGCCAGCAGCCAAGGCGGGGGGAACTATGGCTACACCTTC	CASSQGGGNYGYTF
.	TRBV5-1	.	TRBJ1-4	TGCGCCAGCAGCTTGGTGGCCGGCAGGAATGAAAAACTGTTTTTT	CASSLVAGRNEKLFF
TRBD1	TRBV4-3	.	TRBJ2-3	TGCGCCAGCAGCCAGACAGGGTTTAGGGCAGATACGCAGTATTTT	CASSQTGFRADTQYF
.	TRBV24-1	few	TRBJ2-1	TGTGCCACCAGTCGAAGCGGTACTAGAGAGTACAATGAGCAGTTCTTC	CATSRSGTREYNEQFF
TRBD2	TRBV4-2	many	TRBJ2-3	TGTGCCAGCAGCGTTCTAGCGGGAGGTTCTAGCACAGATACGCAGTATTTT	CASSVLAGGSSTDTQYF
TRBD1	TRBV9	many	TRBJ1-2	TGTGCCAGCAGCCCAACGGGACAGGTCTATGGCTACACCTTC	CASSPTGQVYGYTF
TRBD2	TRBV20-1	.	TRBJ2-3	TGCAGTGCTCATAGCGGGGGTGGAGATACGCAGTATTTT	CSAHSGGGDTQYF
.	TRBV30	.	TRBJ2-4	TGTGCCTGGAGTGTACGGAGGTCTGGACAAAACATTCAGTACTTC	CAWSVRRSGQNIQYF
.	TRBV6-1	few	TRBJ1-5	TGTGCCAGCTCGGTAGAGACAGGCAGGCCCCAGCATTTT	CASSVETGRPQHF
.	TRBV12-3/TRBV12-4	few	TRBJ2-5	TGTGCCAGCAGTTTTTCGGGCGGCCGGGAGACCCAGTACTTC	CASSFSGGRETQYF
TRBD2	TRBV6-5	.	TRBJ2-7	TGTGCCAGCAGTTACCGGCTGACTAGCGGGGGGCGACCTTCCTTCGAGCAGTACTTC	CASSYRLTSGGRPSFEQYF
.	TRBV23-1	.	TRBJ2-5	TGCGCCAGCAGGCCGGACACAATGAGGAGGTACCAAGAGACCCAGTACTTC	CASRPDTMRRYQETQYF
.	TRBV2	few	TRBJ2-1	TGTGCCAGCAGTGCGCGTTTGGAGCAGTTCTTC	CASSARLEQFF
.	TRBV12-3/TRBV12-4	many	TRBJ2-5	TGTGCCAGCAGTTGGGCTTCTTCTAGGACCCAGTACTTC	CASSWASSRTQYF
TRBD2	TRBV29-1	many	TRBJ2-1	TGCAGCGTTGAAGATCGCGGGGGCTCCTACAATGAGCAGTTCTTC	CSVEDRGGSYNEQFF
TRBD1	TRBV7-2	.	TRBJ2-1	TGTGCCAGCAGCCAGGGGGACAGGGGTCGAATTGAGCAGTTCTTC	CASSQGDRGRIEQFF
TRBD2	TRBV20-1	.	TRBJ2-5	TGCAGTCCAGTCGGGAGGGATGAAGAGACCCAGTACTTC	CSPVGRDEETQYF
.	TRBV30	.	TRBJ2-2	TGTGCCTGGAGTAAGGACAGAACCGGGGAGCTGTTTTTT	CAWSKDRTGELFF
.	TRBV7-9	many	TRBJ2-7	TGTGCCAGCAGTCCCGGGTCCCCCTACGAGCAGTACTTC	CASSPGSPYEQYF
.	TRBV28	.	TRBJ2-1	TGTGCCAGCAGCCAGCCCGGGGGTAGCCACAATGAGCAGTTCTTC	CASSQPGGSHNEQFF
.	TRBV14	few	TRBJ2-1	TGTGCCAGCAGCCAAGATAATATAAGGGATTGGCCTAATGAGCAGTTCTTC	CASSQDNIRDWPNEQFF
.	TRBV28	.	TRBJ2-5	TGTGCCAGCAGTTCGGTTGGGGCGAGAGAGACCCAGTACTTC	CASSSVGARETQYF
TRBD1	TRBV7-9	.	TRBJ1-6	TGTGCCAGCAGCTCACAGGGGGATTCACCCCTCCACTTT	CASSSQGDSPLHF
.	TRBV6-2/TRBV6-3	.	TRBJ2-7	TGTGCCAGCAGCCCAGCGGAGCCATTACAAGCCCAGTACTTC	CASSPAEPLQAQYF
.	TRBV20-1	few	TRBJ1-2	TGCAGTGCTAGGGGGGGGGACGGTTCTAACTATGGCTACACCTTC	CSARGGDGSNYGYTF
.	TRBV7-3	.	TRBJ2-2	TGTGCCAGCAATATGGGGCGAGGCACCGGGGAGCTGTTTTTT	CASNMGRGTGELFF
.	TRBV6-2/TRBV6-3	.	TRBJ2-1	TGTGCCAGCGCGAGGAGGGCCCCCTACAATGAGCAGTTCTTC	CASARRAPYNEQFF
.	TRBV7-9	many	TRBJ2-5	TGTGCCAGCAGCTTAGCCGAGGTGGAGGGGGAGACCCAGTACTTC	CASSLAEVEGETQYF
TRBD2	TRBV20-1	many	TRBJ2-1	TGCAGTGCCAAAAGCGGGGGACGGTACAATGAGCAGTTCTTC	CSAKSGGRYNEQFF
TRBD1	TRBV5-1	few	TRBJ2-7	TGCGCCAGCAGCCCAGGGACAGGGCTTGGTTACGAGCAGTACTTC	CASSPGTGLGYEQYF
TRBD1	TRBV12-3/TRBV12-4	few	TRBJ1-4	TGTGCCAGCAGCTCTGGACAGGTCCAGAATGAAAAACTGTTTTTT	CASSSGQVQNEKLFF
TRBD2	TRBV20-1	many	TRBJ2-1	TGCAGTGGGCCAGGACTAGCGGGCAATGAGCAGTTCTTC	CSGPGLAGNEQFF
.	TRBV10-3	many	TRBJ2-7	TGTGCCATCTCTGGCCGCTACGAGCAGTACTTC	CAISGRYEQYF
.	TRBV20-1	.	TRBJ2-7	TGCAGTGTACCTAGCCCGTACGAGCAGTACTTC	CSVPSPYEQYF
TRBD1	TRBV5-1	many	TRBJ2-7	TGCGCCAGCAGCTTGGACGGGACAGGGGGCCCGCAGTACTTC	CASSLDGTGGPQYF
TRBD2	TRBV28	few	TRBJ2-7	TGTGCCAGCAGTTTAAAGACTAGCATCTCCTACGAGCAGTACTTC	CASSLKTSISYEQYF
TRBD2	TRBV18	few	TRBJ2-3	TGTGCCAGCTCCCTCGGGGGGGCCACCACAGATACGCAGTATTTT	CASSLGGATTDTQYF
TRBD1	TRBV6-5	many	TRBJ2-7	TGTGCCAGCAGTTACTCGACGTCAAGTACAGGGGAAAACTACGAGCAGTACTTC	CASSYSTSSTGENYEQYF
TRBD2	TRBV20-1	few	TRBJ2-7	TGCAGTGCTAGGGATTACGGGACTAGCGGGAGGAACGAGCAGTACTTC	CSARDYGTSGRNEQYF
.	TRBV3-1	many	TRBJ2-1	TGTGCCAGCAGCCACGGACGGTACAATGAGCAGTTCTTC	CASSHGRYNEQFF
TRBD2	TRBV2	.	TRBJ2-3	TGTGCCAGCAGGGGGACTAGCGGGAGTCCGCAGTATTTT	CASRGTSGSPQYF
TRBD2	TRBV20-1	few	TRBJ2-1	TGCAGTGCTAGAGGAGAAGCGGGAGTTATCTACAATGAGCAGTTCTTC	CSARGEAGVIYNEQFF
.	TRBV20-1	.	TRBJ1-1	TGCAGTGCTAGTAGGGGTCAGGTCACTGAAGCTTTCTTT	CSASRGQVTEAFF